The rows below give T cell receptor beta chains drawn from one sample of a study of shared clonotypes between healthy human individuals. Clones were sequenced by immunoSEQ multiplex PCR, and TCRdb holds only the in-frame ones, with some missing. The sample lists around 690,000 clones, about 90% seen once, with about 33% in the top ten. The sequencing input was memory CD8+ T cells from PBMCs. These TCRs come from a young man in good health. Some clones in this sample may be carry-over from other donors' samples. Each CDR3 is given with its conserved first and last residue. The D gene is left open where the match is weak. A clone size is listed for some rows: how often the clone was seen (once, few, many), or a class if it is expanded.

J gene: TRBJ1-1
D gene: NA
V gene: TRBV7-6
clone size: NA
CDR3 DNA: TGTGCCAGCAGCTTATGGGGACCGAACACTGAAGCTTTCTTT
CDR3 protein: CASSLWGPNTEAFF

J gene: TRBJ2-2
D gene: TRBD2
V gene: TRBV28
clone size: NA
CDR3 DNA: TGTGCCAGCAGTTTAATCGGCCGGGTAGCGGGACCTACCGGGGAGCTGTTTTTT
CDR3 protein: CASSLIGRVAGPTGELFF

J gene: TRBJ1-1
D gene: NA
V gene: TRBV7-8
clone size: NA
CDR3 DNA: TGTGCCAGCAGCTTGCCAGGGTATCATGAAGCTTTCTTT
CDR3 protein: CASSLPGYHEAFF

J gene: TRBJ2-7
D gene: TRBD1
V gene: TRBV11-2
clone size: NA
CDR3 DNA: TGTGCCAGCAGCTTATTATTCGGCGGCAGGGGGCTTGAGCAGTACTTC
CDR3 protein: CASSLLFGGRGLEQYF

J gene: TRBJ2-1
D gene: TRBD2
V gene: TRBV9
clone size: NA
CDR3 DNA: TGTGCCAGCAGCGCCATAACTAGCGGGGGTAGCTCCTACAATGAGCAGTTCTTC
CDR3 protein: CASSAITSGGSSYNEQFF

J gene: TRBJ2-2
D gene: NA
V gene: TRBV6-5
clone size: NA
CDR3 DNA: TGTGCCAGCAGGATAGGGGGTTGGAACACCGGGGAGCTGTTTTTT
CDR3 protein: CASRIGGWNTGELFF

J gene: TRBJ2-7
D gene: TRBD2
V gene: TRBV5-4
clone size: once
CDR3 DNA: TGTGCCAGCAGCTTGGCATCCCTAGCGGGAATGGCCTACGAGCAGTACTTC
CDR3 protein: CASSLASLAGMAYEQYF

J gene: TRBJ2-1
D gene: NA
V gene: TRBV4-1
clone size: NA
CDR3 DNA: TGCGCCAGCAGCCTTTTGACATTCAATGAGCAGTTCTTC
CDR3 protein: CASSLLTFNEQFF

J gene: TRBJ2-7
D gene: NA
V gene: TRBV6-5
clone size: NA
CDR3 DNA: TGTGCCAGCAAGCCCGCCGGCCAATACTACGAGCAGTACTTC
CDR3 protein: CASKPAGQYYEQYF

J gene: TRBJ2-5
D gene: NA
V gene: TRBV7-9
clone size: NA
CDR3 DNA: TGTGCCAGCACCCCACCCTCCGGACTTGGGGAAGAGACCCAGTACTTC
CDR3 protein: CASTPPSGLGEETQYF